This T cell receptor (beta chain) emerged from a study of T cell responses to AZD1222 COVID-19 vaccine. Findings and limits, study-wide: Researchers report vaccine-associated CD4 TCRs spanning spike, with dominance at 160-218 and 743-854.

V shed 5 bases and J 7 bases; nucleotides not matched to a gene: 6. Per the germline V gene, CDR1 is SGHAT and CDR2 is FQNNGV. The CDR3 extends over 13 amino acids. Clones were read by immunoSEQ multiplex PCR, and TCRdb kept only the in-frame ones, dropping some. The table lists about 200,000 clones, under 95% of them singletons. As concerns this clone: Its antigen is not identified.

Sequenced here: peripheral blood, sampled 28 days after the second AZD1222 dose. The source is an adult who received the AZD1222 COVID-19 vaccine. The chain recombines TRBV11-2 with TRBJ2-7; 9 bases match TRBD2. CDR3 region: CASSAGLATEQYF. The CDR3 coding sequence is TGTGCCAGCAGCGCCGGACTAGCGACGGAGCAGTACTTC.